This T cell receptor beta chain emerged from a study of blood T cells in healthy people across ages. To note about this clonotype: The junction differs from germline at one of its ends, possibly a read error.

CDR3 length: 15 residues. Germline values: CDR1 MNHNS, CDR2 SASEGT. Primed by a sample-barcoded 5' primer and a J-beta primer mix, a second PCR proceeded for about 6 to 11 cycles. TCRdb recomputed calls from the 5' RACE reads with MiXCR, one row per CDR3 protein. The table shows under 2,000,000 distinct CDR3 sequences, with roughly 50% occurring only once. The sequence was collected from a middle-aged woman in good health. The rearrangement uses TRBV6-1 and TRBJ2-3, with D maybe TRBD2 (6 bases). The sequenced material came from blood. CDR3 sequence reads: CASSDPGGNTDTKYF. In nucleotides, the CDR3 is TGTGCCAGCAGTGATCCCGGGGGTAACACAGATACGAAGTATTTT.